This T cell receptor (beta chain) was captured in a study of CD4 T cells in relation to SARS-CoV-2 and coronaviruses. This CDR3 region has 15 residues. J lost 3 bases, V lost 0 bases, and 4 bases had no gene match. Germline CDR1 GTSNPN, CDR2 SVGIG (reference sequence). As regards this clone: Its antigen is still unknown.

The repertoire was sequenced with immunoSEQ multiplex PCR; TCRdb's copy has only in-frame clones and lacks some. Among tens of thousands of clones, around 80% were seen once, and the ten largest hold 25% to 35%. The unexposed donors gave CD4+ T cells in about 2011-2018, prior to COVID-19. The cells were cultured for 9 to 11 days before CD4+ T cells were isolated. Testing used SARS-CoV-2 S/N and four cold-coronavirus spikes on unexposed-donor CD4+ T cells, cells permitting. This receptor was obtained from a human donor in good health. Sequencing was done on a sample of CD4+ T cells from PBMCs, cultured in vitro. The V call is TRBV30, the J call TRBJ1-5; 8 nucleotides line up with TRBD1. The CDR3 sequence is CAWSVRTGSNQPQHF. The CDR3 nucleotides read TGTGCCTGGAGTGTAAGGACAGGGTCCAATCAGCCCCAGCATTTT. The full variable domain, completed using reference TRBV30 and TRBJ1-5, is SQTIHQWPATLVQPVGSPLSLECTVEGTSNPNLYWYRQAAGRGLQLLFYSVGIGQISSEVPQNLSASRPQDRQFILSSKKLLLSDSGFYLCAWSVRTGSNQPQHFGDGTRLSIL.